The 21 T cell receptor beta chains below come from one sample, sequenced in a study of T cell responses to AZD1222 COVID-19 vaccine. The data were produced by immunoSEQ multiplex PCR, yet TCRdb's version contains in-frame clones alone and is incomplete. The sample has 75,000 to 95,000 clones, roughly 90% seen once; the top ten hold 2.8%. Sequencing was performed on peripheral blood, taken on day 0 of MenACWY control vaccination. The receptors originated from an adult in good health.

This chain joins TRBV12-5 and TRBJ2-1; D perhaps matches TRBD1 (6 bases). Germline V gene data show CDR1 as LGHNT and CDR2 as FRNRAP. The CDR3 is made up of 14 amino acids. Trimming removed 5 bases at V and 9 bases at J, with 17 bases between. CDR3 nucleotide sequence: TGTGCTAGTGGTCCCCCGGGCAGGGGCGGTGAGCAGTTCTTC. This sequence encodes CASGPPGRGGEQFF.

The V call is TRBV11-2, the J call TRBJ2-5; 14 bases map to TRBD2. There are 17 residues in the CDR3. Losses at the gene ends were 1 base for V and 3 bases for J; bases not matched to a gene: 4. Per the germline V gene, CDR1 is SGHAT and CDR2 is FQNNGV. CDR3 residues: CASSLGLAGGLEETQYF. The CDR3 bases are TGTGCCAGCAGCTTAGGACTAGCGGGGGGGCTGGAAGAGACCCAGTACTTC.

V and J are TRBV7-9 and TRBJ1-5; 8 bases agree with TRBD1. The germline CDR1 and CDR2 sequences are SEHNR and FQNEAQ (reference sequence). Unmatched junction bases numbered 10, after V lost 6 bases and J lost 6 bases. CDR3 size: 15 residues. The CDR3 nucleotides are TGTGCCAGCAGTATCGGGACAGGAGTGAGTCAGCCCCAGCATTTT. It yields the protein CASSIGTGVSQPQHF.

Here the CDR3 DNA reads TGTGCCAGCAGCTTCCCGGCGGGGGGCACGAACACCGGGGAGCTGTTTTTT. Translation gives CASSFPAGGTNTGELFF. The V gene is TRBV7-9, the J gene TRBJ2-2; 8 nucleotides agree with TRBD2. V was pared by 3 bases and J by 0 bases, with 6 bases of the junction left unmatched. The CDR3 consists of 17 residues. Looked up from germline, CDR1 is SEHNR and CDR2 is FQNEAQ (reference sequence).

The chain is built from TRBV9 and TRBJ2-2; 8 nucleotides align to TRBD1. V lost 4 bases to trimming and J lost 6 bases; unmatched junction nucleotides: 11. This CDR3 is built from 16 residues. In germline, CDR1 is SGDLS, CDR2 YYNGEE. The CDR3 bases are TGTGCCAGCAGCCCAAGACAGGGGTCTATTCCCGGGGAGCTGTTTTTT. This sequence encodes CASSPRQGSIPGELFF.

The sample holds one count of this clone. CDR3 region: CASSQDNSWGEQFF. The CDR3 DNA reads TGCGCCAGCAGCCAAGATAACTCTTGGGGGGAGCAGTTCTTC. The J gene is TRBJ2-1, the V gene TRBV4-1; D possibly uses TRBD1 or TRBD2 (5 bases each). Germline V gene sequence: CDR1 MGHRA, CDR2 YSYEKL. The CDR3 sequence is 14 residues long. Between the trimmed V and J ends, which lost 0 bases and 10 bases, there was a span of 13 bases.

The V gene is TRBV7-9, the J gene TRBJ1-1; weak D call: TRBD1 (6 bases). Trimming stripped 6 bases from V and 5 bases from J, with 13 bases between. CDR1 is SEHNR, CDR2 FQNEAQ, per germline (reference sequence). The CDR3 covers 13 residues. The CDR3: CASRGGAMTEAFF. The DNA of the CDR3 is TGTGCCAGCAGAGGGGGGGCGATGACTGAAGCTTTCTTT.

The rearrangement links TRBV6-1 to TRBJ1-5, with TRBD1 matching over 8 bases. The length of the CDR3 is 17 residues. Germline trimming cut 0 bases from V and 0 bases from J; bases unmatched to any gene: 4. CDR1 MNHNS and CDR2 SASEGT come from the germline V gene. The CDR3 region has the DNA TGTGCCAGCAGTGAAGCGGGGACAGGTAATAGCAATCAGCCCCAGCATTTT. This codes for CASSEAGTGNSNQPQHF.

The chain links TRBV5-1 to TRBJ2-7; TRBD1 agrees at 8 bases. Germline assignment: CDR1 SGHRS and CDR2 YFSETQ. Unmatched junction bases numbered 5, after V lost 4 bases and J lost 2 bases. This CDR3 region has 14 residues. The CDR3, as DNA: TGCGCCAGCAGCAACGGACAGGGCGCCTACGAGCAGTACTTC. Translated: CASSNGQGAYEQYF. Full variable domain (rest looked up from reference TRBV5-1 and TRBJ2-7): KAGVTQTPRYLIKTRGQQVTLSCSPISGHRSVSWYQQTPGQGLQFLFEYFSETQRNKGNFPGRFSGRQFSNSRSEMNVSTLELGDSALYLCASSNGQGAYEQYFGPGTRLTVT.

The sample holds one count of this clone. The chain links TRBV10-1 to TRBJ2-7; D is ambiguous. This CDR3 is 12 amino acids long. Trimming took 7 bases from V and 1 from J, leaving 8 bases between them. The V gene's germline CDR1 is WNHNN and CDR2 SYGVQD (reference sequence). This chain's CDR3 is CASMQDSYEQYF. The CDR3 DNA reads TGCGCCAGCATGCAGGATTCCTACGAGCAGTACTTC.

This chain uses TRBV10-3 with TRBJ1-6; 9 bases map to TRBD1. The CDR3 is 15 residues long. CDR1 ENHRY and CDR2 SYGVKD come from the germline V gene. V lost 6 bases to trimming and J lost 7 bases; unmatched junction nucleotides: 7. The CDR3, as DNA: TGTGCCATCAGCCGGACAGGGGAGGCCAATTCACCCCTCCACTTT. Amino acid sequence: CAISRTGEANSPLHF.

The V call is TRBV13, the J call TRBJ1-1, with TRBD1 matching over 8 bases. CDR1 is PRHDT, CDR2 FYEKMQ, per germline (reference sequence). Trimming at V came to 5 bases and at J to 1 base, leaving 6 bases not matched to a gene. The CDR3 contains 15 residues. The CDR3 loop reads CASSDWDRRNTEAFF. In DNA, the CDR3 is TGTGCCAGCAGCGACTGGGACAGGAGGAACACTGAAGCTTTCTTT.

V is TRBV27 and J is TRBJ2-1; 12 bases agree with TRBD2. CDR3 length equals 15 residues. Losses at the gene ends were 5 bases for V and 4 bases for J; bases not matched to a gene: 3. The germline V gene has CDR1 MNHEY and CDR2 SMNVEV (reference sequence). DNA of the CDR3: TGTGCCAGCAGTCAAGGACTAGCGGGATACAATGAGCAGTTCTTC. Protein sequence: CASSQGLAGYNEQFF.

This clone turned up a few times. V is TRBV6-5 and J is TRBJ1-2; possibly TRBD1 for D (5 bases). This CDR3 is built from 12 residues. V was shortened by 6 bases and J by 7 bases, with 12 bases between the two germline ends. CDR1 and CDR2 from the germline V gene are MNHEY and SVGAGI. The CDR3 sequence is CASRGGPGGYTF. The DNA of the CDR3 is TGTGCCAGCAGGGGGGGACCCGGTGGCTACACCTTC.

This clone was found once. The genes are TRBV24-1 and TRBJ2-2; D ambiguous. This CDR3 has 16 amino acids. V dropped 2 bases and J dropped 5 bases, with 14 bases sitting between them. Germline CDR1 is KGHDR and CDR2 is SFDVKD. CDR3 DNA sequence: TGTGCCACCAGTGATTGGAACATAGGGCCGACCGGGGAGCTGTTTTTT. This translates into CATSDWNIGPTGELFF.

The chain is built from TRBV6-6 and TRBJ1-2; 9 nucleotides line up with TRBD1. Germline CDR1 reads MNHNY; CDR2 reads SVGAGI (reference sequence). Trimming cost V 8 bases and J 2 bases; bases outside gene matches: 3. The CDR3 spans 13 residues. The DNA of the CDR3 is TGTGCCAGCGAGGGACAGGGCAACTATGGCTACACCTTC. Amino acid sequence: CASEGQGNYGYTF.

The chain is built from TRBV28 and TRBJ1-5; D gene ambiguous. Germline lookup yields CDR1 MDHEN and CDR2 SYDVKM. The CDR3 covers 14 residues. Trimming took 2 bases from V and 6 from J, leaving 11 bases between them. The CDR3 DNA reads TGTGCCAGCAGTTTAAGAAGTCTATCTCAGCCCCAGCATTTT. Translated, it gives CASSLRSLSQPQHF.

This clone appeared a single time. V and J are TRBV3-1 (or the pseudogene TRBV3-2) and TRBJ2-5, with D unclear. This CDR3 has 13 residues. Germline loops: CDR1 LGHDT, CDR2 YNNKEL (reference sequence). The V end lost 1 base, the J end lost 9 bases, and 12 bases lay between the germline ends. This chain's CDR3 is CASSQATSKAQYF. CDR3 bases: TGTGCCAGCAGCCAAGCAACCTCTAAGGCCCAGTACTTC.

The table lists this clone with a count of one. The chain carries TRBV30 and TRBJ1-1; weak D call: TRBD1 (5 bases). The V end lost 4 bases, the J end lost 6 bases, and 18 bases lay between the germline ends. CDR3 size: 14 residues. CDR1 is GTSNPN and CDR2 is SVGIG in the germline V gene (reference sequence). CDR3 residues: CAWTLGVLPAEAFF. CDR3 nucleotide sequence: TGTGCCTGGACCTTAGGGGTCCTTCCCGCTGAAGCTTTCTTT.

The chain employs TRBV5-5 and TRBJ1-2; D remains ambiguous. Germline V lookup: CDR1 SGHKS, CDR2 YYEKEE (reference sequence). V lost 0 bases, J lost 6 bases, and 15 bases lay in between. CDR3 length equals 15 residues. CDR3 sequence (DNA): TGTGCCAGCAGCTTGGGTCCGGTCCGACGGGATGGCTACACCTTC. It codes for CASSLGPVRRDGYTF.

V gene TRBV7-3 combines with J gene TRBJ2-2; 7 bases fit TRBD2. This CDR3 is built from 15 residues. The trim removed 6 bases at V and 3 bases at J, leaving 7 bases unmatched. Germline-derived CDR1 and CDR2 are SGHTA and FQGTGA. The CDR3 sequence is CASRAQRGDTGELFF. DNA for the CDR3: TGTGCCAGCAGGGCCCAGCGGGGCGACACCGGGGAGCTGTTTTTT.